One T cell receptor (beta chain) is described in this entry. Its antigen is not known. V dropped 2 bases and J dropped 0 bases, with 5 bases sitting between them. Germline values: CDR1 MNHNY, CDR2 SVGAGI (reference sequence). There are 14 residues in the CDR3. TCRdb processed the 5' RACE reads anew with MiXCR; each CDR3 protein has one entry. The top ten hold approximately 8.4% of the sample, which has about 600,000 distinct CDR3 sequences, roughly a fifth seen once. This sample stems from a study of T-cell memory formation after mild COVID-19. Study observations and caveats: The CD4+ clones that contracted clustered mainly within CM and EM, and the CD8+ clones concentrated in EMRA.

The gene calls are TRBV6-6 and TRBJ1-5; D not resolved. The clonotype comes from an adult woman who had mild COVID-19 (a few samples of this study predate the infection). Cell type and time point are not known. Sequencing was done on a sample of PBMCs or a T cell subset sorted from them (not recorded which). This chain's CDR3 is CASSYGDSNQPQHF. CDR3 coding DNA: TGTGCCAGCAGTTACGGGGATAGCAATCAGCCCCAGCATTTT.